Following are 20 T cell receptor beta chains from one sample sequenced in a study of cytomegalovirus exposure and HLA in healthy donors. PCR employed 60 Vbeta and 13 Jbeta primers. The repertoire was sequenced with immunoSEQ multiplex PCR; TCRdb's copy has only in-frame clones and lacks some. This table holds approximately 290,000 clones, about four fifths found once. The sequenced sample was PBMCs. All receptors come from a girl aged 2-15 years in good health and CMV-seronegative.

The chain employs TRBV30 and TRBJ2-7, with TRBD1 as a possible D gene (6 bases). The CDR3 is made up of 16 amino acids. Per germline, CDR1 GTSNPN and CDR2 SVGIG (reference sequence). V lost 3 bases, J lost 1 base, and 19 bases lay in between. Written as DNA, the CDR3 is TGTGCCTGGAGAGGATCTCAGACAGGAGATTCCTACGAGCAGTACTTC. It specifies CAWRGSQTGDSYEQYF.

The V call is TRBV18, the J call TRBJ2-1; 8 bases align to TRBD2. The ends lost 3 bases at V and 9 bases at J; junction bases unmatched: 10. Germline V gene lookup returns CDR1 KGHSH and CDR2 LQKENI. This CDR3 comprises 15 residues. In nucleotides, the CDR3 is TGTGCCAGCTCACCTCCGGGACTAGAGAAAGGTGAGCAGTTCTTC. This codes for CASSPPGLEKGEQFF.

The V call is TRBV18, the J call TRBJ1-2, with 9 bases that match TRBD1. Germline lookup yields CDR1 KGHSH and CDR2 LQKENI. The CDR3 is 14 amino acids. The V and J ends lost 4 bases and 7 bases, in that order; junction bases with no gene match: 7. The CDR3 reads CASSQRTGEGGYTF. The CDR3 nucleotides are TGTGCCAGCTCACAGAGGACAGGGGAGGGTGGCTACACCTTC. The complete variable domain, with remaining parts taken from reference TRBV18 and TRBJ1-2, reads NAGVMQNPRHLVRRRGQEARLRCSPMKGHSHVYWYRQLPEEGLKFMVYLQKENIIDESGMPKERFSAEFPKEGPSILRIQQVVRGDSAAYFCASSQRTGEGGYTFGSGTRLTVV.

This chain links TRBV6-5 with TRBJ2-7; D unclear. This CDR3 has 14 residues. The V and J ends lost 6 bases and 4 bases respectively, with 16 bases between them. CDR1 MNHEY and CDR2 SVGAGI come from the germline V gene. This chain's CDR3 is CASSPTQNQYEQYF. In DNA, the CDR3 is TGTGCCAGCAGCCCCACACAGAACCAGTACGAGCAGTACTTC.

The V gene is TRBV6-6, the J gene TRBJ1-2; tentatively, D is TRBD1 (5 bases). Germline values: CDR1 MNHNY, CDR2 SVGAGI (reference sequence). This CDR3 is built from 12 residues. Deletions cut 7 bases from V and 8 bases from J, with 14 bases between. The CDR3 loop reads CASKEQAEGYTF. CDR3 sequence (DNA): TGTGCCAGCAAAGAACAGGCGGAAGGCTACACCTTC.

This clone was seen just once. The chain is built from TRBV25-1 and TRBJ1-2, with a weak D call TRBD1 (5 bases). The CDR3 length is 17 residues. Trimming left V 6 bases short and J 8 bases short, with 28 bases between. Germline lookup yields CDR1 MGHDK and CDR2 SYGVNS. As DNA, the CDR3 is TGTGCCAGCAGCGGGCGCGGACAATTACAGGTTCTTATGGGCTACACCTTC. Protein: CASSGRGQLQVLMGYTF.

The gene calls are TRBV15 and TRBJ1-3; D is possibly TRBD1 (6 bases). V was clipped by 1 base and J by 4 bases, with 17 bases between them. This CDR3 has 17 residues. Looked up from germline, CDR1 is LNHNV and CDR2 is YYDKDF (reference sequence). The CDR3 loop is CATSRVRRTGRGNTIYF. DNA for the CDR3: TGTGCCACCAGCAGAGTTCGCCGAACAGGGCGAGGAAACACCATATATTTT.

This clone has a single count. This chain connects TRBV27 to TRBJ2-1, with 8 bases aligning to TRBD2. The CDR3 has 14 residues. J gave up 7 bases and V 8 bases, and 10 bases lay outside the gene matches. Germline V gene data show CDR1 as MNHEY and CDR2 as SMNVEV (reference sequence). CDR3 nucleotide sequence: TGTGCCAGCGGCCCAGCGGGAGATCTGAATGAGCAGTTCTTC. Its protein is CASGPAGDLNEQFF.

This chain joins TRBV9 and TRBJ2-2, with D possibly matching TRBD2 (6 bases). The CDR3 extends over 17 amino acids. Deletions cut 3 bases from V and 6 bases from J, with 21 bases between. Germline values: CDR1 SGDLS, CDR2 YYNGEE. The CDR3, as DNA: TGTGCCAGCAGCGGACCTCGGGGGACCGGTAGAGCCGGGGAGCTGTTTTTT. This translates into CASSGPRGTGRAGELFF.

The chain recombines TRBV28 with TRBJ2-3, with D maybe TRBD1 (6 bases). The germline CDR1 and CDR2 sequences are MDHEN and SYDVKM. CDR3 length: 14 amino acids. Trimming pared 10 bases from V and 3 bases from J, leaving 17 bases between. As DNA, the CDR3 is TGTGCCACAGTGGGGGCGAGGCGTACAGATACGCAGTATTTT. This translates into CATVGARRTDTQYF.

CDR3 in amino acids: CASRLQGARLNTEAFF. CDR3 nucleotides: TGTGCCAGCAGGCTACAGGGGGCGCGTCTGAACACTGAAGCTTTCTTT. The chain joins TRBV27 to TRBJ1-1, with 9 bases that match TRBD1. CDR1 is MNHEY and CDR2 is SMNVEV in the germline V gene (reference sequence). Germline trimming cut 6 bases from V and 0 bases from J; bases unmatched to any gene: 8. The CDR3 is 16 residues long.

The V call is TRBV5-1, the J call TRBJ2-1; the match to TRBD2 covers 11 bases. This CDR3 spans 20 amino acids. Germline lookup yields CDR1 SGHRS and CDR2 YFSETQ. The J segment lost 0 bases and the V segment lost 5 bases, leaving 16 bases of the junction unmatched. The CDR3: CASSQVPGLADSRSYNEQFF. For the CDR3, the DNA is TGCGCCAGCAGTCAAGTTCCGGGACTAGCGGACTCCCGCTCCTACAATGAGCAGTTCTTC. The full variable domain, completed using reference TRBV5-1 and TRBJ2-1, is KAGVTQTPRYLIKTRGQQVTLSCSPISGHRSVSWYQQTPGQGLQFLFEYFSETQRNKGNFPGRFSGRQFSNSRSEMNVSTLELGDSALYLCASSQVPGLADSRSYNEQFFGPGTRLTVL.

The CDR3, as DNA: TGTGCCAGCAGCCCACACCAGGGAGGAAACACTGAAGCTTTCTTT. It codes for CASSPHQGGNTEAFF. The V gene is TRBV7-2, the J gene TRBJ1-1; perhaps TRBD1 as D (5 bases). Germline assignment: CDR1 SGHTA and CDR2 FQGNSA. This CDR3 contains 15 residues. Trimming pared 5 bases from V and 2 bases from J, leaving 15 bases between. The variable domain in full, with the rest retrieved from reference TRBV7-2 and TRBJ1-1, is GAGVSQSPSNKVTEKGKDVELRCDPISGHTALYWYRQSLGQGLEFLIYFQGNSAPDKSGLPSDRFSAERTGGSVSTLTIQRTQQEDSAVYLCASSPHQGGNTEAFFGQGTRLTVV.

V gene TRBV28 combines with J gene TRBJ2-7, with D possibly TRBD1 on 5 matching bases. In germline, CDR1 is MDHEN, CDR2 SYDVKM. Trimming stripped 3 bases from V and 6 bases from J, with 21 bases between. This CDR3 is 16 amino acids long. CDR3 region: CASSFPKQAPRGEQYF. CDR3 nucleotide sequence: TGTGCCAGCAGTTTTCCCAAACAGGCGCCTAGGGGCGAGCAGTACTTC.

The CDR3 protein is CASSESLRDRGYEQYF. In DNA form, the CDR3 reads TGTGCCAGCAGTGAAAGTCTTAGGGACAGGGGTTACGAGCAGTACTTC. The chain uses TRBV6-1 and TRBJ2-5, with 10 bases identical to TRBD1. Judging by the DNA end, TRBJ2-7 fits better; the J call may be wrong. Germline CDR1 reads MNHNS; CDR2 reads SASEGT. The CDR3 is 16 amino acids.

The chain links TRBV6-1 to TRBJ2-3, with D maybe TRBD1 (5 bases). The CDR3 has 15 amino acids. With 5 bases removed from V and 0 bases from J, the gap between germline ends came to 12 bases. Germline assignment: CDR1 MNHNS and CDR2 SASEGT. DNA for the CDR3: TGTGCCAGCAGTCTACAGGCAGGGAGCACAGATACGCAGTATTTT. Protein sequence: CASSLQAGSTDTQYF.

The chain recombines TRBV27 with TRBJ1-5, with 11 bases matching TRBD1. Trimming cost V 6 bases and J 5 bases; bases outside gene matches: 18. The CDR3 is 19 residues long. CDR1 is MNHEY and CDR2 is SMNVEV in the germline V gene (reference sequence). The CDR3 sequence is CASSRRPPDRGLEDQPQHF. Here the CDR3 DNA reads TGTGCCAGCAGCCGTAGACCGCCGGACAGGGGGCTAGAAGATCAGCCCCAGCATTTT.

The chain employs TRBV7-9 and TRBJ2-6, with D perhaps TRBD2 (6 bases). V was cut by 6 bases and J by 1 base, with 22 bases left in between. CDR3 length equals 19 residues. Germline lookup yields CDR1 SEHNR and CDR2 FQNEAQ (reference sequence). The CDR3 nucleotides are TGTGCCAGCAGGAACGCGTGGAGGGCGAACTTATCTGGGGCCAACGTCCTGACTTTC. This codes for CASRNAWRANLSGANVLTF. Complete variable domain (other parts from reference TRBV7-9 and TRBJ2-6): DTGVSQNPRHKITKRGQNVTFRCDPISEHNRLYWYRQTLGQGPEFLTYFQNEAQLEKSRLLSDRFSAERPKGSFSTLEIQRTEQGDSAMYLCASRNAWRANLSGANVLTFGAGSRLTVL.

This chain connects TRBV2 to TRBJ1-3; D is perhaps TRBD1 (6 bases). The germline CDR1 and CDR2 sequences are SNHLY and FYNNEI. V was cut by 9 bases and J by 0 bases, with 12 bases left in between. The CDR3 spans 14 residues. The CDR3 region is CASSSTGSGNTIYF. The CDR3 DNA follows: TGTGCCAGTTCTTCGACAGGCTCTGGAAACACCATATATTTT.

This clone showed up just a few times. The genes are TRBV7-8 and TRBJ2-7; D not certain. V shed 4 bases and J shed 0 bases, with 13 bases lying between them. Germline V gene lookup returns CDR1 SGHVS and CDR2 FQNEAQ. The CDR3 contains 15 residues. The chain's CDR3 is CASSSSGISSYEQYF. In nucleotides, the CDR3 is TGTGCCAGCAGCTCGTCGGGTATTAGCTCCTACGAGCAGTACTTC.